The clone carrying this T cell receptor (beta chain) occurred a few times. V shed 0 bases, J shed 7 bases, and the junction held 8 bases outside the gene matches. The CDR3 spans 16 residues. Germline values: CDR1 WSHSY, CDR2 SAAADI. These data belong to a study of brain T cells in children with intractable seizures. TCRdb's table, derived via immunoSEQ multiplex PCR, lists solely in-frame clones and lacks some. Altogether hundreds of thousands of clones are present, 93% being singletons, with the ten largest covering under 7%. As to time point: blood from clinic visit 5 months post-surgery; TSC patient then seizure free.

The source material was peripheral blood, sampled around 5 months after surgery. This rearrangement joins TRBV10-2 to TRBJ1-5; 8 bases fit TRBD1. This sequence originates from a boy in the first two years of life with tuberous sclerosis and intractable seizures. CDR3 sequence: CASSESGQGSAQPQHF. The DNA of the CDR3 is TGCGCCAGCAGTGAGTCAGGACAGGGATCCGCCCAGCCCCAGCATTTT.